A single sample gave rise to the 14 T cell receptor beta chains below, sequenced in a study of T cell changes during pregnancy in multiple sclerosis. Sequencing used immunoSEQ multiplex PCR; TCRdb keeps in-frame clones, though not all of them. The sample has about 110,000 clones, about 90% seen once; the top ten hold around 1.6%. This material consisted of peripheral blood, taken before pregnancy. Receptors originate from a female donor with multiple sclerosis, enrolled in a pregnancy study.

This rearrangement joins TRBV7-9 to TRBJ1-5; D unclear. V was trimmed by 1 base and J by 6 bases, leaving 13 bases between them. The germline V gene has CDR1 SEHNR and CDR2 FQNEAQ (reference sequence). The CDR3 is 15 amino acids. The CDR3 DNA sequence: TGTGCCAGCAGCTTAGGTGGCGGAGTTGGTCAGCCCCAGCATTTT. Translating it yields CASSLGGGVGQPQHF.

The chain is built from TRBV7-2 and TRBJ2-1; 14 bases are a match to TRBD2. CDR1 SGHTA and CDR2 FQGNSA come from the germline V gene. V gave up 7 bases and J gave up 7 bases; unmatched junction bases: 9. CDR3 length equals 16 residues. CDR3 in amino acids: CASNQQGTSGGNEQFF. CDR3 bases: TGTGCCAGCAACCAACAGGGGACTAGCGGGGGTAATGAGCAGTTCTTC.

The V and J genes are TRBV6-5 and TRBJ2-5; TRBD2 is a possible D gene (7 bases). The germline V and J ends were trimmed by 2 bases and 5 bases, with 18 bases remaining between them. Germline assignment: CDR1 MNHEY and CDR2 SVGAGI. The CDR3 consists of 16 residues. This chain's CDR3 is CASSYLGGGGMETQYF. The CDR3, as DNA: TGTGCCAGCAGTTACCTCGGCGGGGGCGGAATGGAGACCCAGTACTTC.

This clone was picked up one time. The chain joins TRBV7-2 to TRBJ1-2; D unresolved. The CDR3 has 13 amino acids. CDR1 and CDR2 from the germline V gene are SGHTA and FQGNSA. V was trimmed by 5 bases and J by 7 bases, leaving 14 bases between them. The CDR3 spells CASSIVTASGYTF. CDR3 DNA: TGTGCCAGCAGCATTGTCACCGCCAGTGGCTACACCTTC. Based on the CDR3 plus reference TRBV7-2 and TRBJ1-2, the full variable domain is GAGVSQSPSNKVTEKGKDVELRCDPISGHTALYWYRQSLGQGLEFLIYFQGNSAPDKSGLPSDRFSAERTGGSVSTLTIQRTQQEDSAVYLCASSIVTASGYTFGSGTRLTVV.

The chain uses TRBV5-5 and TRBJ2-7, with 9 bases that match TRBD1. Per germline, CDR1 SGHKS and CDR2 YYEKEE (reference sequence). This CDR3 is 16 amino acids long. V lost 4 bases, J lost 2 bases, and 10 bases stayed unmatched. The CDR3 region is CASSRIPGQGTYEQYF. Here the CDR3 DNA reads TGTGCCAGCAGCAGAATCCCGGGACAGGGAACCTACGAGCAGTACTTC.

This chain links TRBV29-1 with TRBJ2-7, with a weak D call TRBD1 (7 bases). CDR1 SQVTM and CDR2 ANQGSEA come from the germline V gene. This CDR3 spans 17 amino acids. V lost 1 base, J lost 6 bases, and 25 bases lay in between. CDR3 sequence (DNA): TGCAGCGTTGAAGGGGAAGGCTTGGGGTACAGGGGAGGCGAGCAGTACTTC. Amino acids: CSVEGEGLGYRGGEQYF.

The chain links TRBV11-3 to TRBJ2-1; D remains unclear. Germline CDR1 and CDR2: SGHNT and YENEEA. V was pared by 0 bases and J by 0 bases, with 9 bases between. The CDR3 is made up of 16 amino acids. The CDR3 region is CASSLDTVNSYNEQFF. CDR3 nucleotide sequence: TGTGCCAGCAGCTTAGATACGGTCAACTCCTACAATGAGCAGTTCTTC.

The rearrangement links TRBV28 to TRBJ1-2; a weak D match, TRBD1 (5 bases). CDR3 size: 13 residues. Germline CDR1 MDHEN, CDR2 SYDVKM. The V end lost 2 bases, the J end lost 5 bases, and 9 bases lay between the germline ends. The DNA for the CDR3 is TGTGCCAGCAGTTTAACAGGCAGTTATGGCTACACCTTC. As protein: CASSLTGSYGYTF.

The chain couples TRBV5-5 to TRBJ2-7; D not certain. Germline CDR1 is SGHKS and CDR2 is YYEKEE (reference sequence). CDR3 size: 12 residues. V was clipped by 0 bases and J by 7 bases, with 8 bases between them. The CDR3 bases are TGTGCCAGCAGCTTGGTCCTCCAGGAGCAGTACTTC. Its protein is CASSLVLQEQYF.

This chain connects TRBV4-1 to TRBJ1-2, with D perhaps TRBD1 (6 bases). CDR1 is MGHRA, CDR2 YSYEKL, per germline. CDR3 length equals 15 residues. Trimming shortened V by 1 base and J by 0 bases, and 9 bases separated the two germline ends. This chain's CDR3 is CASSQAGTPNYGYTF. The CDR3 DNA is TGCGCCAGCAGCCAAGCCGGGACACCTAACTATGGCTACACCTTC.

The V and J genes are TRBV28 and TRBJ1-3; 8 bases map to TRBD1. Germline V gene sequence: CDR1 MDHEN, CDR2 SYDVKM. This CDR3 comprises 15 residues. Trimming removed 6 bases from V and 2 bases from J; junction bases left unmatched: 6. In DNA, the CDR3 is TGTGCCAGCAGCCGGGACAGGAGGACTGGAAACACCATATATTTT. This sequence encodes CASSRDRRTGNTIYF.

The chain links TRBV2 to TRBJ1-2; D gene uncertain. This CDR3 is 14 amino acids long. Trimming stripped 4 bases from V and 2 bases from J, with 11 bases between. Germline V CDR1 and CDR2: SNHLY, FYNNEI. The CDR3 DNA reads as TGTGCCAGCAGTGTCAAGACTTCAAACTATGGCTACACCTTC. Amino acid sequence: CASSVKTSNYGYTF.

This chain links TRBV7-9 with TRBJ2-7; the match to TRBD2 covers 7 bases. The ends lost 0 bases at V and 0 bases at J; junction bases unmatched: 5. Germline CDR1 and CDR2: SEHNR and FQNEAQ (reference sequence). The CDR3 totals 16 residues. CDR3 amino acids: CASSLALGGSSYEQYF. CDR3 DNA sequence: TGTGCCAGCAGCTTAGCTCTAGGCGGGAGCTCCTACGAGCAGTACTTC.

The table lists this clone with a few counts. V gene TRBV7-2 combines with J gene TRBJ2-6; D uncertain. The CDR3 is 16 amino acids. Looked up from germline, CDR1 is SGHTA and CDR2 is FQGNSA. Trimming shortened V by 8 bases and J by 0 bases, and 14 bases separated the two germline ends. CDR3: CASSPQLISGANVLTF. CDR3 DNA: TGTGCCAGCTCCCCGCAGTTAATCTCTGGGGCCAACGTCCTGACTTTC.